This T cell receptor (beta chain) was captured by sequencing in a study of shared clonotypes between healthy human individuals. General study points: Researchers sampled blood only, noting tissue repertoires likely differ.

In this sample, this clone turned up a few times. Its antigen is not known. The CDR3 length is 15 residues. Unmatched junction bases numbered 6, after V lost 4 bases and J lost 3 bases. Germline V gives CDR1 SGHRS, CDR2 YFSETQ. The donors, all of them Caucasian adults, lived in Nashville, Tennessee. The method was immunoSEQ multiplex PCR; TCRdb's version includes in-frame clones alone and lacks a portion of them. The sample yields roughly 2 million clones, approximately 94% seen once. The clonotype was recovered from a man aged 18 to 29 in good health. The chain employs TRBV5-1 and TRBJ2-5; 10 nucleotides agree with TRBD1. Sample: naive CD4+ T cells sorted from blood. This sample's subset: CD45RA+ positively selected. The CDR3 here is CASSIQGQGKETQYF. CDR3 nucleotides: TGCGCCAGCAGCATACAGGGACAGGGGAAAGAGACCCAGTACTTC. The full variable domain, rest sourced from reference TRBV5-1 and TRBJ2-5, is KAGVTQTPRYLIKTRGQQVTLSCSPISGHRSVSWYQQTPGQGLQFLFEYFSETQRNKGNFPGRFSGRQFSNSRSEMNVSTLELGDSALYLCASSIQGQGKETQYFGPGTRLLVL.